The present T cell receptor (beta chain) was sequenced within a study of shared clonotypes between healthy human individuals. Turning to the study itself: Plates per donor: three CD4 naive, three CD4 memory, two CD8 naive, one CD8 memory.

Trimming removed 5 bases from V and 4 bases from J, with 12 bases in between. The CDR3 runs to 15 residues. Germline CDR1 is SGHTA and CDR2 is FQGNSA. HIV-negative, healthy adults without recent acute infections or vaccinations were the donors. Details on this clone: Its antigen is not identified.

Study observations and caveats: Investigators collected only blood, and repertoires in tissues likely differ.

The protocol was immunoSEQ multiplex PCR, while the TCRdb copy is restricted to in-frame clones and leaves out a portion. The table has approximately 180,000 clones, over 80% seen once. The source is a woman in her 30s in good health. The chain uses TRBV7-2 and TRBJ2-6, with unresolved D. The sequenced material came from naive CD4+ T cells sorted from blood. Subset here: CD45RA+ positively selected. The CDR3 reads CASSLHGAGANVLTF. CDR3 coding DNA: TGTGCCAGCAGCCTACACGGAGCAGGGGCCAACGTCCTGACTTTC.